This T cell receptor (beta chain) was identified during a study of long-term antiretroviral therapy in people with HIV. V was clipped by 5 bases and J by 1 base; unmatched bases: 9. This CDR3 region has 16 residues. The germline V gene encodes CDR1 SGHAT and CDR2 FQNNGV. On this clone: Its antigen remains unidentified.

Everyone in the study who had HIV was treated in the United States. Assay version v3.0 of immunoSEQ was used, and it was run at survey level. Generated by immunoSEQ multiplex PCR, the TCRdb table keeps only in-frame clones and is missing some. The profile shows approximately 14,000 clones, roughly four fifths of them singletons. Study observations and caveats: Pre-ART clonal expansions dominated every time point's repertoire.

This specimen was unsorted PBMCs, taken just before starting antiretroviral therapy. This receptor was identified in a man in his forties with HIV. This rearrangement joins TRBV11-2 to TRBJ1-1, with 8 positions matching TRBD1. The CDR3 coding sequence is TGTGCCAGCAGCACAGCAGGGGGCGGACAGAACACTGAAGCTTTCTTT. Translated, it gives CASSTAGGGQNTEAFF.